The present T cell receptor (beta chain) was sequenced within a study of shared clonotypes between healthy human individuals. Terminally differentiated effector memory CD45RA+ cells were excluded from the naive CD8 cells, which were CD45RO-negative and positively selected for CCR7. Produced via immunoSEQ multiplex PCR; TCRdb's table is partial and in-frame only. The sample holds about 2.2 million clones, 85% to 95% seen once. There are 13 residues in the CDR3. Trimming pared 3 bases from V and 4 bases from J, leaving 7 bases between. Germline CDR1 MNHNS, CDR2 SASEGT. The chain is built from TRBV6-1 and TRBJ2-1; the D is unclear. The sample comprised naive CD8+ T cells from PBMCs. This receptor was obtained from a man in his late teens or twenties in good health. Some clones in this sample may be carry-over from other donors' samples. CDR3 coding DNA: TGTGCCAGCAGTGACAGTCCATACAATGAGCAGTTCTTC. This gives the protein CASSDSPYNEQFF.